A selection of T cell receptor beta chains follows, all from one sample in a study of blood T cells in healthy people across ages. TCRdb called the 5' RACE reads again in MiXCR, with one record for every CDR3 protein. The sample lists 1.5 million to 2 million distinct CDR3 sequences; approximately 30% were seen once. The material sequenced was blood. These receptors were collected from a woman aged 25 to 39 in good health. Both conserved end residues are part of each CDR3. The order of the fields is J gene, D gene, clone size, V gene, CDR3 protein, CDR3 DNA. A D gene is named only where the DNA matches it firmly. The size entry is marked missing in some rows and otherwise reads once, few, many or a size class.

TRBJ1-2 . . TRBV3-1 CASSQNPVRTYGYTF TGTGCCAGCAGCCAGAACCCTGTGAGAACCTATGGCTACACCTTC
TRBJ2-3 . . TRBV25-1 CASSGEIRTDTQYF TGTGCCAGCAGTGGGGAGATTCGCACAGATACGCAGTATTTT
TRBJ2-1 . . TRBV7-6 CASSSETQFF TGTGCCAGCAGCTCAGAGACCCAGTTCTTC
TRBJ2-1 TRBD2 few TRBV20-1 CSANSVASGGGDEQFF TGCAGTGCCAATTCCGTTGCTAGCGGGGGGGGTGATGAGCAGTTCTTC
TRBJ2-3 . once TRBV12-3/TRBV12-4 CASSFGGQGDAQYF TGTGCCAGCAGTTTCGGGGGGCAAGGAGATGCGCAATATTTT
TRBJ2-1 TRBD2 . TRBV11-2 CASSWTSGKFF TGTGCCAGCAGCTGGACTAGCGGGAAGTTCTTC
TRBJ1-2 TRBD1 few TRBV5-1 CASADREFYGYTF TGCGCCAGCGCGGACAGGGAGTTCTATGGCTACACCTTC
TRBJ2-1 . few TRBV7-9 CASSPPRGSSFDNEQFF TGTGCCAGCAGCCCTCCTAGGGGCTCTAGTTTCGACAACGAGCAGTTCTTC
TRBJ2-5 TRBD2 . TRBV6-5 CASSGLGLAEGTQYF TGTGCCAGCAGTGGACTGGGACTAGCGGAGGGGACCCAGTACTTC
TRBJ2-1 TRBD2 few TRBV2 CASSPQGAGGPYNEQFF TGTGCCAGCAGTCCACAGGGAGCGGGAGGGCCCTACAATGAGCAGTTCTTC
TRBJ2-1 . . TRBV20-1 CSAVTGISVREQFF TGCAGTGCGGTGACCGGGATTAGCGTTAGGGAGCAGTTCTTC
TRBJ2-7 TRBD2 few TRBV10-3 CAISSGVPYEQYF TGTGCCATCAGTAGCGGGGTTCCCTACGAGCAGTACTTC
TRBJ1-4 . . TRBV2 CASSEALGVGLFF TGTGCCAGCAGTGAAGCGCTGGGGGTCGGACTGTTTTTT
TRBJ2-7 TRBD1 many TRBV20-1 CSANRGDRGLFSYEQYF TGCAGTGCTAACAGGGGGGACAGGGGGCTTTTTTCCTACGAGCAGTACTTC
TRBJ2-7 TRBD2 . TRBV20-1 CSANSGGNEQYF TGCAGTGCAAATAGCGGGGGGAACGAGCAGTACTTC
TRBJ1-1 TRBD1 . TRBV7-2 CASSLVGQGALWTEAFF TGTGCCAGCAGCTTAGTGGGACAGGGGGCTTTGTGGACTGAAGCTTTCTTT
TRBJ2-3 TRBD1 many TRBV2 CASGTGTDTQYF TGTGCCAGCGGGACAGGCACAGATACGCAGTATTTT
TRBJ2-3 TRBD1 . TRBV6-6 CASSLRQGVLRLDTQYF TGTGCCAGCAGTCTCCGACAGGGGGTGCTAAGACTAGATACGCAGTATTTT
TRBJ1-5 . few TRBV24-1 CATSDQGQPQHF TGTGCCACCAGTGACCAGGGACAGCCCCAGCATTTT
TRBJ2-1 . few TRBV4-3 CASRGYNKQFF TGCGCCAGCAGGGGGTATAATAAGCAGTTCTTC
TRBJ2-1 . . TRBV5-1 CASSLVTAKNEQFF TGCGCCAGCAGCTTGGTTACCGCTAAAAATGAGCAGTTCTTC
TRBJ2-1 . few TRBV7-9 CASSPRRGTYNEQFF TGTGCCAGCAGCCCAAGACGGGGGACCTACAATGAGCAGTTCTTC
TRBJ1-5 . . TRBV5-5 CASSLGTVPAQHF TGTGCCAGCAGCTTGGGTACAGTCCCGGCCCAGCATTTT
TRBJ2-7 . . TRBV3-1 CASSQAAGAAEQYF TGTGCCAGCAGCCAGGCTGCCGGAGCAGCGGAGCAGTACTTC
TRBJ2-7 . many TRBV6-2/TRBV6-3 CASKKIASPTYEQYF TGTGCCAGCAAGAAAATAGCGAGCCCCACCTACGAGCAGTACTTC
TRBJ2-1 . few TRBV28 CASSRRRGRDNEQFF TGTGCCAGCAGCCGCCGACGGGGTAGGGACAATGAGCAGTTCTTC
TRBJ2-1 TRBD2 . TRBV5-1 CASSLGVTSGARNEQFF TGCGCCAGCAGCTTGGGGGTAACGAGCGGGGCCCGCAATGAGCAGTTCTTC
TRBJ2-1 . . TRBV28 CASSLDLEVGSSYNEQFF TGTGCCAGCAGTTTAGATTTGGAGGTCGGTAGCTCCTACAATGAGCAGTTCTTC
TRBJ1-4 . . TRBV28 CASRGGGGTEKLFF TGTGCCAGCCGTGGGGGGGGAGGGACGGAAAAACTGTTTTTT
TRBJ2-3 TRBD1 few TRBV11-2 CASSSPRDRYTDTQYF TGTGCCAGCAGCTCCCCCCGGGACAGATACACAGATACGCAGTATTTT
TRBJ1-1 TRBD1 few TRBV9 CASSVIGTGDTEAFF TGTGCCAGCAGCGTAATCGGGACAGGGGACACTGAAGCTTTCTTT
TRBJ1-2 . many TRBV2 CASRGSVANYGYTF TGTGCCAGCCGCGGGAGCGTTGCTAACTATGGCTACACCTTC
TRBJ1-1 . . TRBV7-3 CASSLTGGISEAFF TGTGCCAGCAGCTTAACAGGGGGGATATCTGAAGCTTTCTTT
TRBJ2-5 . . TRBV2 CASSEQRQAGRYF TGTGCCAGCAGTGAGCAGCGACAGGCCGGTCGGTACTTC
TRBJ2-6 TRBD1 . TRBV4-3 CASSQRTGAISGANVLTF TGCGCCAGCAGCCAAAGGACAGGGGCGATCTCTGGGGCCAACGTCCTGACTTTC
TRBJ2-4 TRBD2 many TRBV12-3/TRBV12-4 CASRSPSGTAKNIQYF TGTGCCAGCAGGTCGCCGAGCGGGACAGCCAAAAACATTCAGTACTTC
TRBJ1-4 . few TRBV12-3/TRBV12-4 CASRPSDRELFF TGTGCCAGCAGACCATCCGACAGAGAACTGTTTTTT
TRBJ2-3 TRBD2 . TRBV12-3/TRBV12-4 CASKRGGSTDAQYF TGTGCCAGCAAAAGGGGCGGGAGCACAGATGCGCAGTATTTT
TRBJ2-7 TRBD2 many TRBV7-2 CASSSGLAGAYEQYF TGTGCCAGCAGCTCGGGACTAGCGGGAGCCTACGAGCAGTACTTC
TRBJ2-7 . . TRBV12-3/TRBV12-4 CASSSTGGPYF TGTGCCAGCAGTAGTACGGGGGGCCCGTACTTC
TRBJ2-7 . . TRBV7-2 CASSLSWRPREQYF TGTGCCAGCAGCTTAAGCTGGAGGCCAAGGGAGCAGTACTTC
TRBJ2-3 TRBD2 . TRBV6-5 CASSWTSGTTSTDTQYF TGTGCCAGCAGTTGGACTAGCGGGACCACTAGCACAGATACGCAGTATTTT
TRBJ2-5 . . TRBV2 CASGGGAGEETQYF TGTGCCAGCGGAGGGGGGGCAGGGGAAGAGACCCAGTACTTC
TRBJ2-1 . few TRBV4-3 CASSQEQANEQFF TGCGCCAGCAGCCAAGAACAGGCCAATGAGCAGTTCTTC
TRBJ2-3 TRBD2 once TRBV20-1 CSARGLAGGLLTDTQYF TGCAGTGCTAGGGGACTAGCGGGGGGGCTCCTCACAGATACGCAGTATTTT
TRBJ2-1 TRBD2 . TRBV24-1 CATSDSRAGVYNEQFF TGTGCCACCAGTGATTCACGAGCGGGAGTCTACAATGAGCAGTTCTTC
TRBJ2-2 . . TRBV12-3/TRBV12-4 CASSSNYPSEARELFF TGTGCCAGCAGTTCAAACTACCCTTCGGAGGCCCGGGAGCTGTTTTTT
TRBJ2-7 . many TRBV11-2 CASSLGGGVYEQYF TGTGCCAGCAGTCTCGGAGGGGGAGTCTACGAGCAGTACTTC
TRBJ2-1 TRBD2 few TRBV7-3 CASSRISSGGAGNEQFF TGTGCCAGCAGCCGCATATCTAGCGGGGGGGCGGGCAATGAGCAGTTCTTC
TRBJ2-3 TRBD2 . TRBV20-1 CSAALAGGRPTQYF TGCAGTGCCGCGCTAGCGGGAGGGCGCCCAACGCAGTATTTT
TRBJ2-1 . . TRBV4-1 CASSAAGRGGIFNEQFF TGCGCCAGCAGCGCCGCCGGCAGGGGAGGGATTTTCAATGAGCAGTTCTTC
TRBJ2-1 . . TRBV9 CASSPQPGEGYNEQFF TGTGCCAGCAGCCCCCAGCCCGGGGAAGGCTACAATGAGCAGTTCTTC
TRBJ2-5 TRBD1 . TRBV24-1 CATSDRQGGLETQYF TGTGCCACCAGTGATAGACAGGGGGGACTGGAGACCCAGTACTTC